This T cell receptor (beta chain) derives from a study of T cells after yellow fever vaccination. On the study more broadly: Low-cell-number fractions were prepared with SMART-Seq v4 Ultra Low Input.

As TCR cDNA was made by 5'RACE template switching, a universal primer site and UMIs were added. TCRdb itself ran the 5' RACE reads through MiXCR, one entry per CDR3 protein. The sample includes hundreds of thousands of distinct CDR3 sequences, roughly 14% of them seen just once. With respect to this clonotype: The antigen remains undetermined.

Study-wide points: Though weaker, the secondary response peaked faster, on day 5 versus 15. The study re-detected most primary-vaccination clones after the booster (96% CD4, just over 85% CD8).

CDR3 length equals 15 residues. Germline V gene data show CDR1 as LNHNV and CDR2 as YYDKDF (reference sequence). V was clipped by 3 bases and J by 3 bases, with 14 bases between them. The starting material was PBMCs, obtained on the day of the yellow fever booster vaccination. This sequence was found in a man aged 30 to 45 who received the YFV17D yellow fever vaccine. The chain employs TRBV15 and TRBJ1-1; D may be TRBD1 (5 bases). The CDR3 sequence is CATSRRSMGHTEAFF. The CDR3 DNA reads TGTGCCACCAGCAGGCGCTCGATGGGGCACACTGAAGCTTTCTTT.